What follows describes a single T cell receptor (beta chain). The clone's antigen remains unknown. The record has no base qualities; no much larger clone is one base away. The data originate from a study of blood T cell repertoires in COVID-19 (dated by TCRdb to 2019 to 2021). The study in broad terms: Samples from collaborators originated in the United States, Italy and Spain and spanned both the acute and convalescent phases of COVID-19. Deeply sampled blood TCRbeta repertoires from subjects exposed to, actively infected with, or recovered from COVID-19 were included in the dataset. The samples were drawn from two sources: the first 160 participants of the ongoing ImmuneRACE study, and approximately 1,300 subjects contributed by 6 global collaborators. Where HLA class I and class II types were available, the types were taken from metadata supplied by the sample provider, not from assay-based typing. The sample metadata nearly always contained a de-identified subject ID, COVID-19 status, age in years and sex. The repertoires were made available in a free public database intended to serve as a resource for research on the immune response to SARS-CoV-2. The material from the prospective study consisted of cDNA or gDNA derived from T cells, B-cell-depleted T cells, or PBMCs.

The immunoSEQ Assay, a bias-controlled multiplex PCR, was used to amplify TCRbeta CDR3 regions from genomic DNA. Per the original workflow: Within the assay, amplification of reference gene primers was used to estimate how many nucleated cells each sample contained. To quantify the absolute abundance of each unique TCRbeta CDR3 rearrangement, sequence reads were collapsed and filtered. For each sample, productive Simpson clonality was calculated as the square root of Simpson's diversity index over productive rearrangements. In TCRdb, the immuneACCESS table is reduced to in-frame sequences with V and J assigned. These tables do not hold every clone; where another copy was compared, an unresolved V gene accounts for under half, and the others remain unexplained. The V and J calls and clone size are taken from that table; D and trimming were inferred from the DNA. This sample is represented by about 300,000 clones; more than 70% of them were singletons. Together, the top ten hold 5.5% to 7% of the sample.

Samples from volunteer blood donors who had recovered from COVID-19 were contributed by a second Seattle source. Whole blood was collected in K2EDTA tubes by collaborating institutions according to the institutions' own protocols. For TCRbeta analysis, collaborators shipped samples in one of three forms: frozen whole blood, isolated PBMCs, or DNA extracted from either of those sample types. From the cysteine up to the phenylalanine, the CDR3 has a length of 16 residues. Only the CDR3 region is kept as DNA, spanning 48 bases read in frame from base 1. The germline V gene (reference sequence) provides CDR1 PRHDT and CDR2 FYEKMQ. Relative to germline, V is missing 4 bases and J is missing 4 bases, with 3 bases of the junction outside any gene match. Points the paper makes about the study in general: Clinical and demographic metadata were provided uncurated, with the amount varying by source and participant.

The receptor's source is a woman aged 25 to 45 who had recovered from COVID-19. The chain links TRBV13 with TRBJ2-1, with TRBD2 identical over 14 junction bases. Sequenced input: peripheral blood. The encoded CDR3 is CASSSGTSGGYNEQFF. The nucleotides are TGTGCCAGCAGCTCGGGGACTAGCGGGGGATACAATGAGCAGTTCTTC.